The sequence of this T cell receptor (beta chain) was determined in a study of blood T cell repertoires in COVID-19. Across the study: Sources were T cells, B-cell-depleted T cells, or PBMCs; the material itself was cDNA or gDNA.

The ends lost 4 bases at V and 4 bases at J; junction bases unmatched: 9. The germline CDR1 and CDR2 sequences are GTSNPN and SVGIG (reference sequence). The CDR3 covers 14 residues. Method: immunoSEQ multiplex PCR; TCRdb's copy keeps in-frame clones and lacks some. The data show under 300,000 clones, around 90% seen once. Participants in the exposed group had met a COVID-19 case in the 2 weeks before joining the study. This sequence was found in a woman in her forties who had been exposed to COVID-19. The V gene is TRBV30, the J gene TRBJ1-2; 7 bases match TRBD1. Sequenced material: PBMCs or T cells enriched from blood (not recorded which). The CDR3 region has the DNA TGTGCCTGGAACCCGCGACAGGGAGGCTATGGCTACACCTTC. Protein product: CAWNPRQGGYGYTF. Full variable domain (missing parts from reference TRBV30 and TRBJ1-2): SQTIHQWPATLVQPVGSPLSLECTVEGTSNPNLYWYRQAAGRGLQLLFYSVGIGQISSEVPQNLSASRPQDRQFILSSKKLLLSDSGFYLCAWNPRQGGYGYTFGSGTRLTVV.